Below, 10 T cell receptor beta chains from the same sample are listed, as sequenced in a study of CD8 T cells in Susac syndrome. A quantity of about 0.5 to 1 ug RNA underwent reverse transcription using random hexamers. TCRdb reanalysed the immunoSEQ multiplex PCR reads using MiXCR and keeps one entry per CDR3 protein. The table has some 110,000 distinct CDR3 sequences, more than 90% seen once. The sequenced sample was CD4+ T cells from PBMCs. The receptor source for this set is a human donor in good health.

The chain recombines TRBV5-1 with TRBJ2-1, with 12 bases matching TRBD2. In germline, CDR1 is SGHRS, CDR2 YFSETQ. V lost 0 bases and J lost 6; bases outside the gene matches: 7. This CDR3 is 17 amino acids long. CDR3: CASSLATSGSVGNEQFF. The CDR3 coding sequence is TGCGCCAGCAGCTTGGCGACTAGCGGGAGCGTAGGCAATGAGCAGTTCTTC.

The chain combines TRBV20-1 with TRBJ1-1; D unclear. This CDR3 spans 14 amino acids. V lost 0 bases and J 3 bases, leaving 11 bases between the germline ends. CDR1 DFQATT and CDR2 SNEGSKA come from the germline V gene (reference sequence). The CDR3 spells CSARDLRAYTEAFF. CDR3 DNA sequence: TGCAGTGCTAGAGATCTTCGGGCGTACACTGAAGCTTTCTTT.

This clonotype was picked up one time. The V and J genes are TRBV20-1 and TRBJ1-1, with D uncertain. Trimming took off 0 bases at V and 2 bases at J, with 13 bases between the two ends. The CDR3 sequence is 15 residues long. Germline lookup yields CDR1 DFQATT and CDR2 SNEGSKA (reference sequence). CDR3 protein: CSARDQMKGNTEAFF. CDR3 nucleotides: TGCAGTGCTAGAGATCAGATGAAGGGTAACACTGAAGCTTTCTTT.

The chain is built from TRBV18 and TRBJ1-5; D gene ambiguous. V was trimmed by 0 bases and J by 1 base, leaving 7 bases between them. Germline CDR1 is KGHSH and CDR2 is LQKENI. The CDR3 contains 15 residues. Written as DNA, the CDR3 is TGTGCCAGCTCACCACCGTCGGACAGCAATCAGCCCCAGCATTTT. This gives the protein CASSPPSDSNQPQHF.

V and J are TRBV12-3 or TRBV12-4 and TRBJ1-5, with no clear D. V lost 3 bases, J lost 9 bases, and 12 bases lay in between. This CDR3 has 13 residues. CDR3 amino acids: CASSLSGDMPQHF. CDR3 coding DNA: TGTGCCAGCAGTTTGTCCGGGGATATGCCCCAGCATTTT.

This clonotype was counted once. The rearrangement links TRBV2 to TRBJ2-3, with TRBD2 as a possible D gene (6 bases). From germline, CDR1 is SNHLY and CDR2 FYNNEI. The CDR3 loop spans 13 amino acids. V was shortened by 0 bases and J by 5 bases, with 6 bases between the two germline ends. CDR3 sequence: CASSEAGGDTQYF. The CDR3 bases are TGTGCCAGCAGTGAAGCGGGGGGAGATACGCAGTATTTT.

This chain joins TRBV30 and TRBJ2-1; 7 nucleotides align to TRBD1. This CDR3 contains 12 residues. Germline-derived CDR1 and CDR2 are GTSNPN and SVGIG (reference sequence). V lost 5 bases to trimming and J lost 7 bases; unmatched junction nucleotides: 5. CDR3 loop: CAWDRDVNEQFF. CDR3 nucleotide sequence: TGTGCCTGGGACAGGGACGTTAATGAGCAGTTCTTC.

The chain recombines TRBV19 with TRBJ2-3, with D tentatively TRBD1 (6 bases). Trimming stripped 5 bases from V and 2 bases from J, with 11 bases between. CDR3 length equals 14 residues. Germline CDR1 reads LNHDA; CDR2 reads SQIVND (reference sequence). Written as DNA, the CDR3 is TGTGCCAGTAGTCCTCGACAGGTCACAGATACGCAGTATTTT. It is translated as CASSPRQVTDTQYF.

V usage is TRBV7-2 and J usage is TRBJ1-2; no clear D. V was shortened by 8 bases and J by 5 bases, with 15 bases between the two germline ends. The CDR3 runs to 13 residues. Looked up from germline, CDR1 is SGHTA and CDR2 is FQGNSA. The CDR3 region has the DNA TGTGCCAGCGGAGGAAGGAGTGATTATGGCTACACCTTC. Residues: CASGGRSDYGYTF.

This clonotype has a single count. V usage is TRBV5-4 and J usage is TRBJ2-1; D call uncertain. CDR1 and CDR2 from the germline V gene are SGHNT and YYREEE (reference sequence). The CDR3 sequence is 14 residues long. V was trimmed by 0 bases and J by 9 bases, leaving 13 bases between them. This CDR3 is CASSLDKGSGEQFF. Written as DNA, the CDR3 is TGTGCCAGCAGCTTGGACAAGGGATCCGGTGAGCAGTTCTTC.